This TCR beta chain was captured by sequencing in a study of T cell responses to AZD1222 COVID-19 vaccine. Regarding the study as a whole: Sampling that yielded the repertoires occurred only after the peak T cell response. Epitopes outside B.1.351 and B.1.1.7 mutated regions reportedly drew nearly half of spike TCRs.

Repertoires were generated with immunoSEQ multiplex PCR, while TCRdb's copy carries only in-frame clones and drops some. This sample carries approximately 120,000 clones, about 89% of them seen once, and the ten largest clones take 4.2%. About this clone itself: Its target is unknown.

The CDR3 has 16 residues. The V segment lost 5 bases and the J segment 6 bases; nucleotides outside the gene matches: 11. Germline CDR1 and CDR2: SGHTA and FQGTGA. This receptor was obtained from an adult in good health. The J gene is TRBJ2-2, the V gene TRBV7-3; 8 bases agree with TRBD2. The input for sequencing was peripheral blood, taken on day 0 of AZD1222 vaccination. The DNA of the CDR3 is TGTGCCAGCAGCCTTCGAGCGGGGGCGATGGCCGGGGAGCTGTTTTTT. The encoded protein is CASSLRAGAMAGELFF.